This passage covers 32 T cell receptor beta chains from one sample sequenced in a study of T cells in Graves' hyperthyroidism and ophthalmopathy. RNA transcripts provided the source from which TCR beta CDR3 regions were amplified. The TCR CDR3 first-round RT-PCR relied on the HTBI primer set. Each CDR3 protein is one row after TCRdb ran MiXCR on the multiplex PCR reads. Of under 350,000 distinct CDR3 sequences listed, around 23% are singletons. Sample: blood. These receptor sequences come from a woman in her forties or fifties with Graves' hyperthyroidism.

Here the CDR3 DNA reads TGTGCCAGTACCCCAGCGGGGGGGCACAATGAGCAGTTCTTC. This gives the protein CASTPAGGHNEQFF. The V gene is TRBV19, the J gene TRBJ2-1, with 10 positions matching TRBD2. V trimming: 7 bases; J trimming: 5 bases; junction bases outside the gene matches: 5. Germline lookup yields CDR1 LNHDA and CDR2 SQIVND (reference sequence). The CDR3 totals 14 residues.

This clonotype was counted at least ten times. The chain couples TRBV28 to TRBJ1-5, with a possible D match to TRBD1 (5 bases). The V end lost 3 bases, the J end lost 8 bases, and 17 bases lay between the germline ends. The CDR3 consists of 15 residues. In germline, CDR1 is MDHEN, CDR2 SYDVKM. CDR3 amino acids: CASSLGGGGKEPQHF. CDR3 nucleotide sequence: TGTGCCAGCAGTTTGGGGGGTGGAGGGAAGGAGCCCCAGCATTTT.

The genes are TRBV20-1 and TRBJ2-2; D gene ambiguous. From germline, CDR1 is DFQATT and CDR2 SNEGSKA (reference sequence). Trimming pared 0 bases from V and 2 bases from J, leaving 16 bases between. CDR3 length equals 17 residues. CDR3 sequence reads: CSARDLMERSNTGELFF. CDR3 sequence (DNA): TGCAGTGCTAGAGATCTCATGGAGCGATCTAACACCGGGGAGCTGTTTTTT.

In this sample, this clonotype turned up many times. V usage is TRBV10-3 and J usage is TRBJ1-1; no definite D call. V lost 6 bases and J lost 1, with 9 bases in between. The length of the CDR3 is 13 residues. Germline values: CDR1 ENHRY, CDR2 SYGVKD. CDR3 in amino acids: CAIRGMGNTEAFF. The CDR3 DNA sequence: TGTGCCATCAGGGGCATGGGGAACACTGAAGCTTTCTTT.

This clonotype was found a few times. The genes are TRBV29-1 and TRBJ2-7; D is undetermined. Trimming left V 5 bases short and J 0 bases short, with 11 bases between. This CDR3 is built from 13 residues. CDR1 is SQVTM and CDR2 is ANQGSEA in the germline V gene. The CDR3 DNA follows: TGCAGCGTTACGGCGGCTCGCTCCTACGAGCAGTACTTC. This gives the protein CSVTAARSYEQYF.

This chain links TRBV27 with TRBJ2-2; TRBD1 is a possible D gene (6 bases). The CDR3 is 15 amino acids. With 6 bases removed from V and 6 bases from J, the gap between germline ends came to 17 bases. Per the germline V gene, CDR1 is MNHEY and CDR2 is SMNVEV (reference sequence). For the CDR3, the DNA is TGTGCCAGCAGCTCAACAGGGTATATCCCCGGGGAGCTGTTTTTT. Its translation: CASSSTGYIPGELFF.

At least ten counts were recorded for this clonotype. The rearrangement links TRBV20-1 to TRBJ2-3, with 13 bases that match TRBD2. The CDR3 contains 16 residues. CDR1 is DFQATT and CDR2 is SNEGSKA in the germline V gene (reference sequence). V lost 6 bases, J lost 5 bases, and 11 bases stayed unmatched. In DNA, the CDR3 is TGCAGTGCCCGATTAAGGACTAGCGGGAGTCAAGATACGCAGTATTTT. It is translated as CSARLRTSGSQDTQYF.

This chain connects TRBV6-5 to TRBJ2-7; no reliable D call. This CDR3 spans 13 amino acids. V was trimmed by 4 bases and J by 3 bases, leaving 10 bases between them. The germline gives CDR1 MNHEY, CDR2 SVGAGI. The CDR3 spells CASSCSRFYEQYF. CDR3 nucleotides: TGTGCCAGCAGTTGCAGCAGATTCTACGAGCAGTACTTC.

The chain has TRBV28 and TRBJ2-7, with 9 bases fitting TRBD2. The V gene end was trimmed by 8 bases and the J gene end by 2 bases; junction bases not matched to a gene: 4. The CDR3 consists of 13 residues. Germline values: CDR1 MDHEN, CDR2 SYDVKM. CDR3 nucleotide sequence: TGTGCCAGCGGGACTAGCCCTCCCTACGAGCAGTACTTC. Its protein product is CASGTSPPYEQYF.

This clonotype has a count of ten or more. The V gene is TRBV28, the J gene TRBJ2-2; 10 nucleotides align to TRBD1. This CDR3 region has 17 residues. V was pared by 3 bases and J by 3 bases, with 7 bases of the junction left unmatched. The germline V gene encodes CDR1 MDHEN and CDR2 SYDVKM. CDR3 nucleotides: TGTGCCAGCAGTTTCCCCGGACAGGGGGAGGACACCGGGGAGCTGTTTTTT. This encodes CASSFPGQGEDTGELFF. The full variable domain, rest sourced from reference TRBV28 and TRBJ2-2, is DVKVTQSSRYLVKRTGEKVFLECVQDMDHENMFWYRQDPGLGLRLIYFSYDVKMKEKGDIPEGYSVSREKKERFSLILESASTNQTSMYLCASSFPGQGEDTGELFFGEGSRLTVL.

There are a few counts of this clonotype. V gene TRBV6-1 combines with J gene TRBJ2-7; 16 positions match TRBD2. V trimming: 6 bases; J trimming: 5 bases; junction bases outside the gene matches: 4. The CDR3 contains 15 residues. Germline-derived CDR1 and CDR2 are MNHNS and SASEGT. CDR3 coding DNA: TGTGCCAGCAGCTGGGGACTAGCGGGGGGGAACGAGCAGTACTTC. Protein: CASSWGLAGGNEQYF.

This clonotype was picked up many times. This chain uses TRBV5-1 with TRBJ2-3; 14 positions agree with TRBD2. The CDR3 is 18 residues long. Per germline, CDR1 SGHRS and CDR2 YFSETQ. V shed 5 bases, J shed 2 bases, and the junction held 10 bases outside the gene matches. Here the CDR3 DNA reads TGCGCCAGCAGTCTACGGACTAGCGGGGGGAGGAACACAGATACGCAGTATTTT. This sequence encodes CASSLRTSGGRNTDTQYF. Combining the CDR3 with reference TRBV5-1 and TRBJ2-3 gives the whole variable domain KAGVTQTPRYLIKTRGQQVTLSCSPISGHRSVSWYQQTPGQGLQFLFEYFSETQRNKGNFPGRFSGRQFSNSRSEMNVSTLELGDSALYLCASSLRTSGGRNTDTQYFGPGTRLTVL.

This clonotype turned up a few times. The chain combines TRBV6-8 with TRBJ1-6; D is unresolved. The CDR3 length is 9 residues. Trimming removed 7 bases at V and 10 bases at J, with 2 bases between. The germline V gene has CDR1 MNHGY and CDR2 SAAAGT. The CDR3 coding sequence is TGTGCCAGCATCTCACCCCTCCACTTT. Translated, it gives CASISPLHF.

The table lists this clonotype with many counts. This sequence joins TRBV28 and TRBJ1-2; a possible D gene is TRBD1 (6 bases). V lost 2 bases and J 6 bases, leaving 13 bases between the germline ends. Germline CDR1 is MDHEN and CDR2 is SYDVKM. This CDR3 has 14 amino acids. The CDR3 is CASSLPQGSHGYTF. For the CDR3, the DNA is TGTGCCAGCAGTTTACCACAGGGATCCCATGGCTACACCTTC.

In regard to this clonotype: One base away lies a much larger clone, so this may be a sequencing read error. This rearrangement joins TRBV24-1 to TRBJ2-5; D gene ambiguous. Germline-derived CDR1 and CDR2 are KGHDR and SFDVKD. The V end lost 3 bases, the J end lost 4 bases, and 8 bases lay between the germline ends. The CDR3 is 13 residues long. CDR3 nucleotide sequence: TGTGCCACCAGTGATGAGCCAGTAGAGACCCAGTACTTC. Its protein product is CATSDEPVETQYF.

This rearrangement joins TRBV12-3 or TRBV12-4 to TRBJ1-1, with D perhaps TRBD1 (6 bases). The ends were cut back, 5 bases at V and 11 bases at J, with 15 bases in the middle. There are 12 residues in the CDR3. The CDR3 region has the DNA TGTGCCAGCAGTGAACAGGGTTTGAAGGCTTTCTTT. Protein: CASSEQGLKAFF.

This clonotype was seen repeatedly, ten times or more. CDR3 in DNA: TGTGCCAGCAGTTCGCACCCGACAGGGGGTTTCGACGAGCAGTACTTC. Translating it yields CASSSHPTGGFDEQYF. The V call is TRBV6-1, the J call TRBJ2-7; 9 bases match TRBD1. The germline CDR1 and CDR2 sequences are MNHNS and SASEGT. The CDR3 totals 16 residues. V trimming: 5 bases; J trimming: 5 bases; junction bases outside the gene matches: 13.

This chain uses TRBV7-3 with TRBJ2-2; D gene ambiguous. V shed 5 bases and J shed 3 bases, with 13 bases lying between them. Germline CDR1 reads SGHTA; CDR2 reads FQGTGA. This CDR3 contains 15 residues. This CDR3 is CASSLSPADTGELFF. CDR3 coding DNA: TGTGCCAGCAGCCTGAGCCCCGCGGACACCGGGGAGCTGTTTTTT.

This rearrangement joins TRBV20-1 to TRBJ2-6; weak D call: TRBD1 (6 bases). V lost 5 bases, J lost 0 bases, and 8 bases lay in between. The CDR3 consists of 14 residues. Looked up from germline, CDR1 is DFQATT and CDR2 is SNEGSKA (reference sequence). CDR3 loop: CSAEGVSGANVLTF. CDR3 bases: TGCAGTGCTGAGGGGGTCTCTGGGGCCAACGTCCTGACTTTC.

This chain links TRBV19 with TRBJ2-3; 8 positions agree with TRBD2. Trimming at V came to 4 bases and at J to 2 bases, leaving 5 bases not matched to a gene. CDR1 LNHDA and CDR2 SQIVND come from the germline V gene (reference sequence). This CDR3 region has 15 residues. The CDR3 bases are TGTGCCAGTAGTACCGGACTAGCCGTCACAGATACGCAGTATTTT. This translates into CASSTGLAVTDTQYF.

This clonotype has ten or more counts. The chain joins TRBV10-3 to TRBJ2-2, with 7 nucleotides matching TRBD1. This CDR3 is built from 15 residues. Germline V gives CDR1 ENHRY, CDR2 SYGVKD. V lost 8 bases, J lost 2 bases, and 8 bases stayed unmatched. The CDR3 loop is CAISPGQHNTGELFF. CDR3 in DNA: TGTGCCATCTCCCCGGGACAGCATAACACCGGGGAGCTGTTTTTT.

This clonotype was found a few times. J is TRBJ2-5 and V is TRBV19; TRBD1 is a possible D gene (6 bases). The germline CDR1 and CDR2 sequences are LNHDA and SQIVND (reference sequence). This CDR3 contains 14 residues. Trimming shortened V by 4 bases and J by 4 bases, and 13 bases separated the two germline ends. This CDR3 is CASSKTGFRETQYF. In DNA form, the CDR3 reads TGTGCCAGTAGTAAAACAGGGTTTCGAGAGACCCAGTACTTC.

The V and J genes are TRBV20-1 and TRBJ2-3, with TRBD2 matching over 10 bases. The J segment lost 4 bases and the V segment lost 1 base, leaving 14 bases of the junction unmatched. CDR3 length equals 18 residues. Germline assignment: CDR1 DFQATT and CDR2 SNEGSKA (reference sequence). The CDR3 DNA is TGCAGTGCTAGAGGTTTCCTAGCGGGAGCGAAAAACGCAGATACGCAGTATTTT. It translates to CSARGFLAGAKNADTQYF.

V is TRBV20-1 and J is TRBJ2-5; D possibly corresponds to TRBD1 (5 bases). Germline CDR1 reads DFQATT; CDR2 reads SNEGSKA (reference sequence). The CDR3 extends over 15 amino acids. Trimming removed 0 bases at V and 6 bases at J, with 17 bases between. The CDR3 DNA follows: TGCAGTGCTAGAGAAATTTTGGGGCGTAGGAAGACCCAGTACTTC. The encoded protein is CSAREILGRRKTQYF.

This clonotype was found many times. This chain joins TRBV9 and TRBJ2-7; the D is unclear. CDR3 size: 14 residues. V was clipped by 1 base and J by 0 bases, with 8 bases between them. Germline V CDR1 and CDR2: SGDLS, YYNGEE. The CDR3 region has the DNA TGTGCCAGCAGCGTACGCGACAACTCCTACGAGCAGTACTTC. Translated, it gives CASSVRDNSYEQYF. Complete variable domain (other parts from reference TRBV9 and TRBJ2-7): DSGVTQTPKHLITATGQRVTLRCSPRSGDLSVYWYQQSLDQGLQFLIQYYNGEERAKGNILERFSAQQFPDLHSELNLSSLELGDSALYFCASSVRDNSYEQYFGPGTRLTVT.

With regard to this clonotype: A much bigger clone sits one base away, suggesting this may be a read error. The CDR3 is CASSEEDYGYTF. In nucleotides, the CDR3 is TGTGCCAGCAGTGAAGAGGACTATGGCTACACCTTC. The chain uses TRBV6-1 and TRBJ1-2; no definite D call. The CDR3 is 12 residues long. CDR1 and CDR2 (germline): MNHNS, SASEGT. V shed 1 base and J shed 3 bases, with 3 bases lying between them.

This clonotype was found a few times. A much larger clone lies a single base off, so this may be a read error. V usage is TRBV3-1 and J usage is TRBJ2-7, with 7 bases matching TRBD1. This CDR3 spans 14 amino acids. Germline assignment: CDR1 LGHDT and CDR2 YNNKEL (reference sequence). The trim removed 5 bases at V and 2 bases at J, leaving 6 bases unmatched. The CDR3 coding sequence is TGTGCCAGCAGCGGGACAGTCGAAACCTACGAGCAGTACTTC. It translates to CASSGTVETYEQYF.

As to this clonotype: This may be a read error: a much more frequent sequence differs by one nucleotide. V and J are TRBV2 and TRBJ2-4, with 8 bases fitting TRBD2. CDR1 SNHLY and CDR2 FYNNEI come from the germline V gene. The CDR3 is 14 amino acids. The junction had 4 bases not matched to a gene; V was cut back by 5 bases and J by 4 bases. The CDR3 DNA follows: TGTGCCAGCAGTCAGACTAGCGAAAAAAACATTCAGTACTTC. It encodes CASSQTSEKNIQYF.

The table lists this clonotype with a few counts. The J gene is TRBJ2-3, the V gene TRBV9; perhaps TRBD1 as D (6 bases). Germline V gene sequence: CDR1 SGDLS, CDR2 YYNGEE. This CDR3 comprises 14 residues. V lost 1 base and J lost 2, with 8 bases in between. The CDR3 reads CASSVSGDTDTQYF. The CDR3, as DNA: TGTGCCAGCAGCGTATCAGGGGACACAGATACGCAGTATTTT.

Turning to this clonotype: This likely comes from a read error, as the CDR3 has no conserved phenylalanine or tryptophan at its end. J is TRBJ1-6 and V is TRBV2; D gene ambiguous. Per germline, CDR1 SNHLY and CDR2 FYNNEI. Trimming stripped 11 bases from V and 4 bases from J, with 15 bases between. The CDR3 runs to 14 residues. CDR3 sequence reads: CASSLRFYNSPLHL. CDR3 bases: TGTGCCTCCAGTCTGCGATTTTATAATTCACCCCTCCACCTT.

This clonotype was counted only a few times. A junction boundary mismatches the germline segment, possibly from a read error. The chain employs TRBV28 and TRBJ2-1, with D hard to call. Germline CDR1 is MDHEN and CDR2 is SYDVKM. The CDR3 totals 12 residues. Here the CDR3 DNA reads TGTGCCAGCAGAGCAAGATATAATGAGCAGCTCTTC. Its protein is CASRARYNEQLF.

The chain recombines TRBV12-3 or TRBV12-4 with TRBJ1-6, with unresolved D. V gave up 3 bases and J gave up 2 bases, with 5 bases separating them. The CDR3 has 14 residues. CDR3 loop: CASSLQAYNSPLHF. In nucleotides, the CDR3 is TGTGCCAGCAGTTTGCAGGCCTATAATTCACCCCTCCACTTT.